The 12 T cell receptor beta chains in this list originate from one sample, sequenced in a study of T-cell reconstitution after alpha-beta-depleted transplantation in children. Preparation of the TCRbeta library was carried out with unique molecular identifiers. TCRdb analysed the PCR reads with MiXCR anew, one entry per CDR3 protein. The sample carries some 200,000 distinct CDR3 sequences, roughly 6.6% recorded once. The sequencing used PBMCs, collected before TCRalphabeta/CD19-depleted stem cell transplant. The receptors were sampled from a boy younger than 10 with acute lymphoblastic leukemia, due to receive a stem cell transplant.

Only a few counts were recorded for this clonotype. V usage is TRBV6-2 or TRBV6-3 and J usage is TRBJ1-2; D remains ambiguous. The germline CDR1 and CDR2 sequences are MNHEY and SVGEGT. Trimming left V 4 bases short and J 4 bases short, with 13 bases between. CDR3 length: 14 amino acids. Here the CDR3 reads CASSSPDGSYGYTF. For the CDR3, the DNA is TGTGCCAGCAGTTCTCCCGACGGATCCTATGGCTACACCTTC.

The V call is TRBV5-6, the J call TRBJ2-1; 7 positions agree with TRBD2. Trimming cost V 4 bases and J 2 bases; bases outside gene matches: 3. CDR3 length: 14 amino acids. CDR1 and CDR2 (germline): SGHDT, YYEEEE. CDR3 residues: CASSPREAYNEQFF. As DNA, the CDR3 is TGTGCCAGCAGCCCCCGGGAGGCCTACAATGAGCAGTTCTTC.

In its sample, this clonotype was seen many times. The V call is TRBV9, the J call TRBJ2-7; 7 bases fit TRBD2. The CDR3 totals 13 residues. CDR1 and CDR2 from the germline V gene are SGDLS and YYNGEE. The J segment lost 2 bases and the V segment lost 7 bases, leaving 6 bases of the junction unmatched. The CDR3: CASGGGPPYEQYF. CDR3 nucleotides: TGTGCCAGCGGGGGAGGGCCCCCCTACGAGCAGTACTTC. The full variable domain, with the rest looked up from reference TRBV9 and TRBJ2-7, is DSGVTQTPKHLITATGQRVTLRCSPRSGDLSVYWYQQSLDQGLQFLIQYYNGEERAKGNILERFSAQQFPDLHSELNLSSLELGDSALYFCASGGGPPYEQYFGPGTRLTVT.

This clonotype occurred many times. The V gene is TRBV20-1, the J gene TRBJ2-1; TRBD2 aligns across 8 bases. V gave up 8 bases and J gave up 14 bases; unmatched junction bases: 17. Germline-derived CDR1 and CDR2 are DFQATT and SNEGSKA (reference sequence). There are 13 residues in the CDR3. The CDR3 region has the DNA TGCAGTTCGTCCGGGACTAGGCTTCCCGAAAAGTTCTTC. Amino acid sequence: CSSSGTRLPEKFF.

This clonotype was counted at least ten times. This CDR3 is CASRPAGGRRNEQFF. In DNA, the CDR3 is TGTGCCAGCAGACCCGCCGGAGGCCGTCGCAATGAGCAGTTCTTC. The gene calls are TRBV12-3 or TRBV12-4 and TRBJ2-1; perhaps TRBD2 as D (5 bases). The CDR3 contains 15 residues. V was clipped by 6 bases and J by 6 bases, with 18 bases between them.

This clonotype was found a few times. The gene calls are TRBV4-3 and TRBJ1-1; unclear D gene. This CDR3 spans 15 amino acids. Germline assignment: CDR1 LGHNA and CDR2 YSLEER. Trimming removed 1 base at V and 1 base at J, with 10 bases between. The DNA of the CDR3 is TGCGCCAGCAGCCAAGTGGTTTGGGGGAACACTGAAGCTTTCTTT. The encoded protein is CASSQVVWGNTEAFF.

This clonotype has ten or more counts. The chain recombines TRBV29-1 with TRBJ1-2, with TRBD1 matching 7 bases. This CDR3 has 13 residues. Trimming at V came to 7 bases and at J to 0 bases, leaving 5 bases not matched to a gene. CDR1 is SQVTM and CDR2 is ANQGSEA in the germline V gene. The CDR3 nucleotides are TGCAGCGCTATACAGGGGTCTAACTATGGCTACACCTTC. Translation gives CSAIQGSNYGYTF.

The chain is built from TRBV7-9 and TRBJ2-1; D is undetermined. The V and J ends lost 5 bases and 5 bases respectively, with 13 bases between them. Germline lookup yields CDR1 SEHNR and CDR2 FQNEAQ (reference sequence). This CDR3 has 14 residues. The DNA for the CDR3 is TGTGCCAGCAGCCAGCATCAAGCGAACAATGAGCAGTTCTTC. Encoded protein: CASSQHQANNEQFF.

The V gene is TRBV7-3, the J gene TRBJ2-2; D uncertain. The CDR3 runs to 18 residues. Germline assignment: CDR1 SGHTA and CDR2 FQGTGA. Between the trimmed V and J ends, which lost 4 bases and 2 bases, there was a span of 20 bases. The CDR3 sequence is CASSSTILSGPNTGELFF. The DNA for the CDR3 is TGTGCCAGCAGCTCTACTATACTCAGTGGACCAAACACCGGGGAGCTGTTTTTT.

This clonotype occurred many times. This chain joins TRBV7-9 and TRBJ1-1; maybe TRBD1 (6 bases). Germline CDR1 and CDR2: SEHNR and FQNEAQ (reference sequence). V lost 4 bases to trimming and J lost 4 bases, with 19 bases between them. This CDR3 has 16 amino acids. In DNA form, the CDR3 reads TGTGCCAGCAGCTCCCATAGTGGAAGGGGGAGCACTGAAGCTTTCTTT. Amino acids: CASSSHSGRGSTEAFF.

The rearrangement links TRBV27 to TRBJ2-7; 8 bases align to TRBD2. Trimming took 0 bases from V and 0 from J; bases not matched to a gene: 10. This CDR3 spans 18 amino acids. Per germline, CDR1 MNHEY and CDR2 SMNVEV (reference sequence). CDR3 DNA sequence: TGTGCCAGCAGTTTATCGAGCGCCGGGGGGGCCCCCTCCTACGAGCAGTACTTC. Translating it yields CASSLSSAGGAPSYEQYF.

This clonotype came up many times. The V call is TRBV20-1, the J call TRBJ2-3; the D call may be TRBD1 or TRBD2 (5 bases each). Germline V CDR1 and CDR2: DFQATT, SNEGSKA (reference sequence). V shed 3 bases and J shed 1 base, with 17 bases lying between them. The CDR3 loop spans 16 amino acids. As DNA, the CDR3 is TGCAGTGCTAGGGCCCCAGGGACCATAGGCACAGATACGCAGTATTTT. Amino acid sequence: CSARAPGTIGTDTQYF.